This T cell receptor beta chain was identified during a study of CD8 T cells in ankylosing spondylitis. Findings of the study overall: It appeared that ankylosing spondylitis blood was characterized by a TCR beta motif of roughly 8 highly homologous variants. Significantly higher representation of disease-linked clones was reported for matched ankylosing spondylitis synovial fluid. Several of the motif variants were reported before in synovial fluid and blood from reactive arthritis.

As to this clonotype: Its target is not known.

TCRdb reanalysed the 5' RACE reads using MiXCR and keeps one entry per CDR3 protein. The sample consists of hundreds of thousands of distinct CDR3 sequences, approximately 26% of them appearing once. The clonotype was recovered from a male donor with ankylosing spondylitis. Sequenced: blood, either unsorted or a sorted T cell fraction (not recorded which).

CDR3: CASSLALASNPDTQYF. The CDR3 DNA is TGTGCCAGCAGCTTAGCGCTGGCTAGTAACCCAGATACGCAGTATTTT. The rearrangement links TRBV7-2 to TRBJ2-3, with unresolved D. Germline V lookup: CDR1 SGHTA, CDR2 FQGNSA. Trimming pared 0 bases from V and 4 bases from J, leaving 14 bases between. CDR3 length equals 16 residues. The variable domain in full, completed from reference TRBV7-2 and TRBJ2-3, reads GAGVSQSPSNKVTEKGKDVELRCDPISGHTALYWYRQSLGQGLEFLIYFQGNSAPDKSGLPSDRFSAERTGGSVSTLTIQRTQQEDSAVYLCASSLALASNPDTQYFGPGTRLTVL.